This entry lists 9 T cell receptor beta chains sequenced from one sample in a study of OX40 agonist ivuxolimab in advanced cancers. Profiled with immunoSEQ multiplex PCR; TCRdb holds only in-frame clones, not every one. The sample shows about 76,000 clones, roughly 88% of them seen only once. The material sequenced was CD4+ or CD8+ T cells sorted from blood, taken in a trial of the OX40 agonist ivuxolimab. The receptors here all came from an adult with an advanced solid tumor such as melanoma, head and neck, liver or kidney cancer.

The chain employs TRBV19 and TRBJ2-7; 8 bases map to TRBD2. The CDR3 loop spans 15 amino acids. The J segment lost 3 bases and the V segment lost 10 bases, leaving 14 bases of the junction unmatched. Looked up from germline, CDR1 is LNHDA and CDR2 is SQIVND (reference sequence). The CDR3 region has the DNA TGTGCCACCCAGGACGGGGGGGGCTCTATCTACGAGCAGTACTTC. Amino acid sequence: CATQDGGGSIYEQYF. Variable domain in full (rest from reference TRBV19 and TRBJ2-7): DGGITQSPKYLFRKEGQNVTLSCEQNLNHDAMYWYRQDPGQGLRLIYYSQIVNDFQKGDIAEGYSVSREKKESFPLTVTSAQKNPTAFYLCATQDGGGSIYEQYFGPGTRLTVT.

This clone occurred once. The chain couples TRBV18 to TRBJ2-5; TRBD1 matches at 8 bases. The end of the DNA fits TRBJ2-7 better, so the J call may be wrong. The CDR3 has 14 amino acids. Germline assignment: CDR1 KGHSH and CDR2 LQKENI. The CDR3 DNA reads TGTGCCAGCTCACCCGGGACAGGAGCCTACGAGCAGTACTTC. Translation: CASSPGTGAYEQYF.

V usage is TRBV5-1 and J usage is TRBJ2-1; 11 bases map to TRBD2. The CDR3 is 16 residues long. Germline trimming cut 0 bases from V and 7 bases from J; bases unmatched to any gene: 6. Germline loops: CDR1 SGHRS, CDR2 YFSETQ. The DNA for the CDR3 is TGCGCCAGCAGCTTGGGAACTAGCGGGAGTAGGAATGAGCAGTTCTTC. It translates to CASSLGTSGSRNEQFF.

This clone was observed a few times. This chain joins TRBV2 and TRBJ1-1, with 9 bases lining up with TRBD1. J gave up 5 bases and V 2 bases, and 6 bases lay outside the gene matches. The CDR3 runs 15 residues. The germline V gene encodes CDR1 SNHLY and CDR2 FYNNEI. The CDR3: CASSEWVTGGTEAFF. In nucleotides, the CDR3 is TGTGCCAGCAGTGAATGGGTGACAGGGGGAACTGAAGCTTTCTTT.

The chain combines TRBV29-1 with TRBJ2-3; 16 bases are shared with TRBD2. The CDR3 sequence is 18 residues long. After removal of 0 bases from V and 1 base from J, the junction contained 4 bases not matched to a gene. The V gene's germline CDR1 is SQVTM and CDR2 ANQGSEA. CDR3 in DNA: TGCAGCGTTGAAGATGTGGGACTAGCGGGAGGGCGCACAGATACGCAGTATTTT. It encodes CSVEDVGLAGGRTDTQYF.

The chain has TRBV7-9 and TRBJ2-1; 7 bases align to TRBD1. The CDR3 is 15 residues long. The V and J ends lost 5 bases and 8 bases, in that order; junction bases with no gene match: 12. Germline V gene lookup returns CDR1 SEHNR and CDR2 FQNEAQ (reference sequence). DNA for the CDR3: TGTGCCAGCAGCCGGCATACACAGGGGAAGGATGAGCAGTTCTTC. Protein product: CASSRHTQGKDEQFF.

The V and J genes are TRBV5-1 and TRBJ2-4, with D maybe TRBD1 (6 bases). V was shortened by 0 bases and J by 7 bases, with 11 bases between the two germline ends. Per germline, CDR1 SGHRS and CDR2 YFSETQ. This CDR3 spans 14 amino acids. The CDR3 here is CASSLEQGNNIQYF. CDR3 bases: TGCGCCAGCAGCTTGGAACAGGGAAACAACATTCAGTACTTC.

The chain is built from TRBV7-2 and TRBJ2-2; TRBD1 matches at 7 bases. V shed 1 base and J 3 bases; nucleotides not matched to a gene: 2. The CDR3 contains 15 residues. CDR1 and CDR2 (germline): SGHTA, FQGNSA. CDR3 residues: CASSLGDRDTGELFF. The CDR3 DNA is TGTGCCAGCAGCTTAGGAGACAGGGACACCGGGGAGCTGTTTTTT.

The J gene is TRBJ1-3, the V gene TRBV28; D might be TRBD1 (6 bases). V lost 6 bases and J lost 0, with 15 bases in between. Germline values: CDR1 MDHEN, CDR2 SYDVKM. This CDR3 is built from 16 residues. CDR3 bases: TGTGCCAGCAGCCCGACAGGACGGTTCTCTGGAAACACCATATATTTT. Its translation: CASSPTGRFSGNTIYF.